These 4 T cell receptor beta chains were all obtained from the same sample, sequenced in a study of T cell repertoires in cytomegalovirus infection. TCRdb re-analysed the reads in MiXCR, keeping a single row per CDR3 protein. The sample has 200,000 to 250,000 distinct CDR3 sequences; 22% are singletons. Sequenced sample: CD8+ T cells from PBMCs. The receptor source for this set is a human donor in good health (CMV status not recorded). Some clones in this sample may be carry-over from other donors' samples.

With regard to this clonotype: A clone one base away is much larger, so this may be a read error. The CDR3 region is CASSLGVSITYEQYF. CDR3 DNA sequence: TGTGCCAGCAGCTTAGGCGTCAGCATCACCTACGAGCAGTACTTC. This chain uses TRBV11-2 with TRBJ2-7; D remains unclear. There are 15 residues in the CDR3. The V gene lost 1 base and the J gene lost 2 bases, with 12 bases spanning the gap. Germline loops: CDR1 SGHAT, CDR2 FQNNGV.

This chain joins TRBV7-9 and TRBJ2-7, with TRBD1 matching over 8 bases. There are 14 residues in the CDR3. The trim removed 5 bases at V and 7 bases at J, leaving 10 bases unmatched. Germline V lookup: CDR1 SEHNR, CDR2 FQNEAQ (reference sequence). In nucleotides, the CDR3 is TGTGCCAGCAGCCCCCCGGGACAGGTATTGGAGCAGTACTTC. As protein: CASSPPGQVLEQYF.

This clonotype appeared many times. J is TRBJ2-2 and V is TRBV11-2; 9 bases line up with TRBD1. Trimming removed 5 bases from V and 4 bases from J; junction bases left unmatched: 5. The CDR3 spans 15 residues. The germline gives CDR1 SGHAT, CDR2 FQNNGV. In DNA form, the CDR3 reads TGTGCCAGCAGCCCTTGGACAGGGGCCACCGGGGAGCTGTTTTTT. Translated, it gives CASSPWTGATGELFF.

In this sample, this clonotype turned up many times. The rearrangement joins TRBV6-2 or TRBV6-3 to TRBJ2-5; TRBD1 agrees at 7 bases. The V and J ends lost 8 bases and 2 bases, in that order; junction bases with no gene match: 14. The CDR3 loop spans 16 amino acids. Germline CDR1 is MNHEY and CDR2 is SVGEGT. CDR3: CASWERDSLLQETQYF. In DNA, the CDR3 is TGTGCCAGCTGGGAGAGGGACAGCCTCCTTCAAGAGACCCAGTACTTC.